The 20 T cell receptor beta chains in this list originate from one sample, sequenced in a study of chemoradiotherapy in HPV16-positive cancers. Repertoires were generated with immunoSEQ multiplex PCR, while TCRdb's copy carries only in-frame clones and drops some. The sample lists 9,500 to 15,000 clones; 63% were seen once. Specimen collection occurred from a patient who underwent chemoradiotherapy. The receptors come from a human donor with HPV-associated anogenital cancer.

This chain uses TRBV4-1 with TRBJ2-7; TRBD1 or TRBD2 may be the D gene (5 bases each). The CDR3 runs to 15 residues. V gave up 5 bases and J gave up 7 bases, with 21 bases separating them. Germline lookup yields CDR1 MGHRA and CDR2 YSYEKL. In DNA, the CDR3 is TGCGCCAGCAGCTCCGGTAGGGGCCCGCGAGGGGAGCAGTACTTC. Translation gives CASSSGRGPRGEQYF.

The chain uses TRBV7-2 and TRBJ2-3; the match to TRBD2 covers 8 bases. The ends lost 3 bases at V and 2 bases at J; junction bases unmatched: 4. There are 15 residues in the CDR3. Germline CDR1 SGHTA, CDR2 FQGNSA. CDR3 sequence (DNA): TGTGCCAGCAGCTTGCGAGCGGGGGACACAGATACGCAGTATTTT. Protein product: CASSLRAGDTDTQYF. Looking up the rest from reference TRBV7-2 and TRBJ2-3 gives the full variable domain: GAGVSQSPSNKVTEKGKDVELRCDPISGHTALYWYRQSLGQGLEFLIYFQGNSAPDKSGLPSDRFSAERTGGSVSTLTIQRTQQEDSAVYLCASSLRAGDTDTQYFGPGTRLTVL.

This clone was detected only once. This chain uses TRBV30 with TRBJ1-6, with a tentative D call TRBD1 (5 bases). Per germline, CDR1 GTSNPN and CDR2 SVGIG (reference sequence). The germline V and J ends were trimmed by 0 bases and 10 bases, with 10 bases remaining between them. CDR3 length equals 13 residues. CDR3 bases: TGTGCCTGGAGTGTGCAGGGCCGGTCACCCCTCCACTTT. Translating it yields CAWSVQGRSPLHF.

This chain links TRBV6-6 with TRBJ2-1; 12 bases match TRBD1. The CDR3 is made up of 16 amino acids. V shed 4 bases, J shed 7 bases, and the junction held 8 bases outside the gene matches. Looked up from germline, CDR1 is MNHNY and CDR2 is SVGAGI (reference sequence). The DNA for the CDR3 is TGTGCCAGCAGTTCCTCCGGGACAGGGGGCAAGAATGAGCAGTTCTTC. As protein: CASSSSGTGGKNEQFF.

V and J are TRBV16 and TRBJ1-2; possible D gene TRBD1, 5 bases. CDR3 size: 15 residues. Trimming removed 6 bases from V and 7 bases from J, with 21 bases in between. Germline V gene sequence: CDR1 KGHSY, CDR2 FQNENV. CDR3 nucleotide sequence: TGTGCCAGCAGTCAAAGGGAAGGAGGGGCTAGTGGCTACACCTTC. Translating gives CASSQREGGASGYTF.

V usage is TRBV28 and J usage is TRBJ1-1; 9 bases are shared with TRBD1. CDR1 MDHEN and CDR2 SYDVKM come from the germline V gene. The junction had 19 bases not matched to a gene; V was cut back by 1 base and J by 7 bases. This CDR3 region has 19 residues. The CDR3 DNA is TGTGCCAGCAGTTTATCGATCGGTGCGGACAGGGGAAAAATGGGTGAAGCTTTCTTT. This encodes CASSLSIGADRGKMGEAFF.

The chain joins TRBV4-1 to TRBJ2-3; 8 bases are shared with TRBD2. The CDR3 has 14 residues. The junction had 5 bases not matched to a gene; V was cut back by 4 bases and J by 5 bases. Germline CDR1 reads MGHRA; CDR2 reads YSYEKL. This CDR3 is CASSLGTRKDTQYF. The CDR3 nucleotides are TGCGCCAGCAGCCTAGGGACTAGAAAAGATACGCAGTATTTT.

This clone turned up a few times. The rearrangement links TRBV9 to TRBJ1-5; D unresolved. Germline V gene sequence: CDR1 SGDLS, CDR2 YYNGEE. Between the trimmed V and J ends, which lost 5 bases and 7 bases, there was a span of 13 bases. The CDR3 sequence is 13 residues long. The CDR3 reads CASSLEGSQPQHF. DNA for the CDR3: TGTGCCAGCAGTTTGGAGGGCAGCCAGCCCCAGCATTTT.

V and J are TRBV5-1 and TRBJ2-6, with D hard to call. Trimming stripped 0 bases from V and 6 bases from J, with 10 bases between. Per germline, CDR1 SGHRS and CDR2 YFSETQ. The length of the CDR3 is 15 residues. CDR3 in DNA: TGCGCCAGCAGCTTGGGGAGCGCCTTGGCCAACGTCCTGACTTTC. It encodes CASSLGSALANVLTF.

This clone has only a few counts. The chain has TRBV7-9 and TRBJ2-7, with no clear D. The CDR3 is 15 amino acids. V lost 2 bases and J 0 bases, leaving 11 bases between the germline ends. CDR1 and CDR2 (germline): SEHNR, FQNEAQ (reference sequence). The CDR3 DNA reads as TGTGCCAGCAGCTTACTTCAGCGACCCTCCTACGAGCAGTACTTC. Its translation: CASSLLQRPSYEQYF.

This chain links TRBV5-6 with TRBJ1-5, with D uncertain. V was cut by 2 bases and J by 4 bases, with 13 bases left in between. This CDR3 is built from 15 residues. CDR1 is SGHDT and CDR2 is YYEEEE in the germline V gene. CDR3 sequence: CASSFMWPENQPQHF. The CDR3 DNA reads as TGTGCCAGCAGCTTTATGTGGCCGGAAAATCAGCCCCAGCATTTT.

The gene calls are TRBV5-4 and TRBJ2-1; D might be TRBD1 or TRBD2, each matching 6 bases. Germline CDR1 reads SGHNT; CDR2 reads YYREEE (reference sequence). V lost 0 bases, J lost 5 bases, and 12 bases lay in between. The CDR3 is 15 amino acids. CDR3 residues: CASSLGGAMDNEQFF. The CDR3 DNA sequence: TGTGCCAGCAGCTTGGGGGGGGCCATGGACAATGAGCAGTTCTTC.

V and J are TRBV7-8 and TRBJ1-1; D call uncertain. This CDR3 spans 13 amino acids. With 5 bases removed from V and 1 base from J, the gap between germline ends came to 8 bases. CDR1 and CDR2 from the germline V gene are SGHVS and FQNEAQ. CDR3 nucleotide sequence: TGTGCCAGCAGCCCCCTACGGAACACTGAAGCTTTCTTT. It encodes CASSPLRNTEAFF. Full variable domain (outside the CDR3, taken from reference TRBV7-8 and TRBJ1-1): GAGVSQSPRYKVAKRGQDVALRCDPISGHVSLFWYQQALGQGPEFLTYFQNEAQLDKSGLPSDRFFAERPEGSVSTLKIQRTQQEDSAVYLCASSPLRNTEAFFGQGTRLTVV.

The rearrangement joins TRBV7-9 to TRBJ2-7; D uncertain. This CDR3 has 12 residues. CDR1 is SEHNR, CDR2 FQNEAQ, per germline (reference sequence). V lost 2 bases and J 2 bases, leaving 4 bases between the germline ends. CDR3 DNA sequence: TGTGCCAGCAGCTTATTCCCCTACGAGCAGTACTTC. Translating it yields CASSLFPYEQYF. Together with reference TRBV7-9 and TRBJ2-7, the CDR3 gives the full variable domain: DTGVSQNPRHKITKRGQNVTFRCDPISEHNRLYWYRQTLGQGPEFLTYFQNEAQLEKSRLLSDRFSAERPKGSFSTLEIQRTEQGDSAMYLCASSLFPYEQYFGPGTRLTVT.

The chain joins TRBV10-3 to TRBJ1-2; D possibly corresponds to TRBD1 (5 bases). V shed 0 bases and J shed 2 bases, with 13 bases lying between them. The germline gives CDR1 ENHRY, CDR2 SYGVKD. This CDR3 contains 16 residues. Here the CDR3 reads CAISESRRELNYGYTF. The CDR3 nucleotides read TGTGCCATCAGTGAGTCGCGCAGGGAACTAAACTATGGCTACACCTTC.

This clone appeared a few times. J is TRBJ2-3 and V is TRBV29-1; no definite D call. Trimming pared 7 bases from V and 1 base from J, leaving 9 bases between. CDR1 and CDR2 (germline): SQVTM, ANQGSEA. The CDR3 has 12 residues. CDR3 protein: CSAPSGTDTQYF. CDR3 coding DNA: TGCAGCGCCCCGTCGGGCACAGATACGCAGTATTTT.

CDR3: CAWSVTQGSDEQYF. CDR3 DNA sequence: TGTGCCTGGAGTGTAACCCAAGGGAGCGACGAGCAGTACTTC. The rearrangement links TRBV30 to TRBJ2-7; D perhaps matches TRBD2 (5 bases). Germline values: CDR1 GTSNPN, CDR2 SVGIG (reference sequence). This CDR3 has 14 residues. Trimming took 0 bases from V and 5 from J, leaving 14 bases between them. The complete variable domain, with remaining parts taken from reference TRBV30 and TRBJ2-7, reads SQTIHQWPATLVQPVGSPLSLECTVEGTSNPNLYWYRQAAGRGLQLLFYSVGIGQISSEVPQNLSASRPQDRQFILSSKKLLLSDSGFYLCAWSVTQGSDEQYFGPGTRLTVT.

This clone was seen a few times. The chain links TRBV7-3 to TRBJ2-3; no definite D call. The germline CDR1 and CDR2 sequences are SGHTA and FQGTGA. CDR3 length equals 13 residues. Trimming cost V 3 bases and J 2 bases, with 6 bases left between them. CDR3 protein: CASSFSPTDTQYF. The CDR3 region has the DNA TGTGCCAGCAGCTTCTCTCCCACAGATACGCAGTATTTT.

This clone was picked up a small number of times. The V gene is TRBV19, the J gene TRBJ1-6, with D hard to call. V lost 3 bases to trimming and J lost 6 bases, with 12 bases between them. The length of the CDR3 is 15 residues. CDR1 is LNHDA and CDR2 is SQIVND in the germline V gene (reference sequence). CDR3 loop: CASSMSQSGNSPLHF. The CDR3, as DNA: TGTGCCAGTAGTATGTCGCAGTCGGGTAATTCACCCCTCCACTTT.

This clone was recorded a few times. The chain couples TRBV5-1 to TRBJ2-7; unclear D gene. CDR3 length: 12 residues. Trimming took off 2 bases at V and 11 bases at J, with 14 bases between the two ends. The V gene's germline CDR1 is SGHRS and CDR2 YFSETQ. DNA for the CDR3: TGCGCCAGCAGCTTATTCTCGGACCAGAAGTACTTC. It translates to CASSLFSDQKYF.